The source of this T cell receptor beta chain is a study of cytomegalovirus exposure and HLA in healthy donors. This clone showed up just once. The CDR3 consists of 16 residues. Germline CDR1 is SGHVS and CDR2 is FNYEAQ. J lost 5 bases, V lost 4 bases, and 9 bases had no gene match. 60 Vbeta and 13 Jbeta primers were used in PCR. In the original processing: A later analysis tallied about 80 million unique TCR beta chains, around 12 million of them shared. Only in-frame clones appear in the TCRdb table, and some are missing; sequencing was by immunoSEQ multiplex PCR. The D gene and trimming were derived from the DNA, and the V and J assignments and clone size from that table. The data hold about 230,000 clones, with about 85% observed a single time.

The origin of this receptor is a human donor in good health. V is TRBV7-6 and J is TRBJ2-3; 10 bases align to TRBD2. Sequencing was carried out using PBMCs. CDR3 nucleotides: TGTGCCAGCAGCTCTGACTTAGCGGGAGGAGTAGATACGCAGTATTTT. Its translation is CASSSDLAGGVDTQYF.